The rows below give T cell receptor beta chains drawn from one sample of a study of response to subunit inactivated influenza vaccine. TCRdb passed the RT-PCR reads through MiXCR, listing each CDR3 protein once. The repertoire holds roughly 150,000 distinct CDR3 sequences, with 11% as singletons. The sequencing used non-naive T cells sorted from PBMCs, collected more than 35 days after vaccination. These receptors all stem from a man in his forties or fifties who received an inactivated influenza vaccine. The CDR3 runs from the conserved cysteine through the conserved F or W. The order of the fields is CDR3 length, J gene, D gene, clone size, V gene, CDR3 protein, CDR3 DNA. The D gene is left open where the match is weak. Size values are once, few and many counts, or a class for expanded clones, and some rows have none.

length: 17
J: TRBJ2-2
D: -
size: few
V: TRBV21-1
CDR3: CASSRTSGGARTGELFF
DNA: TGTGCCAGCAGTAGGACTAGCGGGGGGGCAAGGACCGGGGAGCTGTTTTTT

length: 16
J: TRBJ1-5
D: TRBD1
size: -
V: TRBV6-1
CDR3: CASRATGGRGNQPQHF
DNA: TGTGCCAGCAGGGCCACAGGGGGAAGGGGCAATCAGCCCCAGCATTTT

length: 13
J: TRBJ2-7
D: TRBD1
size: -
V: TRBV15
CDR3: CATGSGGPYEQYF
DNA: TGTGCCACCGGATCAGGGGGCCCTTACGAGCAGTACTTC

length: 16
J: TRBJ2-1
D: -
size: -
V: TRBV7-2
CDR3: CASSLGDGLAYNEQFF
DNA: TGTGCCAGCAGCTTAGGTGACGGACTTGCCTACAATGAGCAGTTCTTC

length: 12
J: TRBJ2-2
D: -
size: many
V: TRBV6-2/TRBV6-3
CDR3: CASSWNTGELFF
DNA: TGTGCCAGCAGTTGGAACACCGGGGAGCTGTTTTTT

length: 14
J: TRBJ1-5
D: TRBD1
size: many
V: TRBV20-1
CDR3: CSAYGQGAIQPQHF
DNA: TGCAGTGCTTATGGACAGGGTGCTATTCAGCCCCAGCATTTT

length: 15
J: TRBJ2-7
D: TRBD1
size: many
V: TRBV20-1
CDR3: CSAITLQGRSYEQYF
DNA: TGCAGTGCAATCACTTTACAGGGGCGCTCCTACGAGCAGTACTTC

length: 16
J: TRBJ1-2
D: TRBD1
size: -
V: TRBV15
CDR3: CATSRDGHRGYYGYTF
DNA: TGTGCCACCAGCAGAGATGGCCACAGGGGGTACTATGGCTACACCTTC

length: 12
J: TRBJ2-2
D: -
size: -
V: TRBV28
CDR3: CASYPGAGELFF
DNA: TGTGCCAGCTACCCTGGGGCCGGGGAGCTGTTTTTT

length: 14
J: TRBJ1-1
D: -
size: -
V: TRBV4-3
CDR3: CASSQNTVNTEAFF
DNA: TGCGCCAGCAGCCAGAACACAGTGAACACTGAAGCTTTCTTT

length: 14
J: TRBJ2-7
D: TRBD1
size: few
V: TRBV27
CDR3: CASSANRGSYEQYF
DNA: TGTGCCAGCAGTGCAAACAGGGGGTCCTACGAGCAGTACTTC

length: 16
J: TRBJ1-5
D: -
size: few
V: TRBV7-2
CDR3: CASSLEARGTRQPQHF
DNA: TGTGCCAGCAGCTTGGAGGCCCGGGGTACACGGCAGCCCCAGCATTTT

length: 14
J: TRBJ2-3
D: TRBD2
size: many
V: TRBV7-2
CDR3: CASKAGGASDTQYF
DNA: TGTGCCAGCAAAGCGGGAGGGGCCTCAGATACGCAGTATTTT

length: 15
J: TRBJ1-2
D: -
size: -
V: TRBV10-3
CDR3: CAISESQGSAYGYTF
DNA: TGTGCCATCAGTGAGTCCCAGGGGTCAGCATATGGCTACACCTTC

length: 15
J: TRBJ2-1
D: -
size: many
V: TRBV12-3/TRBV12-4
CDR3: CASTPDSSSYNEQFF
DNA: TGTGCCAGCACCCCGGACTCTTCTTCCTACAATGAGCAGTTCTTC

length: 15
J: TRBJ2-5
D: TRBD1
size: -
V: TRBV5-1
CDR3: CASSLAGTGLETQYF
DNA: TGCGCCAGCAGCTTGGCCGGGACAGGGTTGGAGACCCAGTACTTC

length: 13
J: TRBJ2-5
D: -
size: many
V: TRBV19
CDR3: CASSMPGSKTQYF
DNA: TGTGCCAGTAGTATGCCAGGGTCAAAGACCCAGTACTTC

length: 13
J: TRBJ2-5
D: -
size: -
V: TRBV12-3/TRBV12-4
CDR3: CASSFSTQETQYF
DNA: TGTGCCAGCAGTTTTAGTACCCAAGAGACCCAGTACTTC

length: 15
J: TRBJ2-7
D: -
size: many
V: TRBV5-1
CDR3: CASSLAPWSSYEQYF
DNA: TGCGCCAGCAGCTTGGCCCCCTGGAGTTCCTACGAGCAGTACTTC

length: 16
J: TRBJ1-1
D: -
size: many
V: TRBV24-1
CDR3: CATSESGGVGNTEAFF
DNA: TGTGCCACCAGTGAAAGCGGGGGCGTTGGGAACACTGAAGCTTTCTTT

length: 13
J: TRBJ1-5
D: -
size: -
V: TRBV2
CDR3: CASRGGGIKPQHF
DNA: TGTGCCAGCAGAGGGGGGGGGATTAAGCCCCAGCATTTT

length: 15
J: TRBJ2-4
D: -
size: few
V: TRBV4-3
CDR3: CASSQVWQEGNIQYF
DNA: TGCGCCAGCAGCCAAGTGTGGCAGGAGGGAAACATTCAGTACTTC

length: 13
J: TRBJ2-5
D: -
size: few
V: TRBV7-3
CDR3: CASSYGSLETQYF
DNA: TGTGCCAGCAGCTACGGGAGTCTGGAGACCCAGTACTTC

length: 13
J: TRBJ2-2
D: -
size: many
V: TRBV29-1
CDR3: CSAHRANTGELFF
DNA: TGCAGCGCGCACAGGGCGAACACCGGGGAGCTGTTTTTT

length: 14
J: TRBJ2-5
D: TRBD2
size: -
V: TRBV20-1
CDR3: CSAERGLAEETQYF
DNA: TGCAGTGCCGAACGGGGACTAGCGGAAGAGACCCAGTACTTC

length: 16
J: TRBJ2-1
D: TRBD2
size: -
V: TRBV20-1
CDR3: CSAHPQREGSKNEQFF
DNA: TGCAGTGCACATCCTCAGCGGGAGGGGTCGAAGAATGAGCAGTTCTTC

length: 15
J: TRBJ1-2
D: -
size: -
V: TRBV29-1
CDR3: CSVPRAYGAGDGYTF
DNA: TGCAGCGTTCCAAGGGCCTATGGGGCGGGAGATGGCTACACCTTC

length: 14
J: TRBJ1-4
D: -
size: few
V: TRBV10-3
CDR3: CAISERGGNEKLFF
DNA: TGTGCCATCAGTGAGAGGGGGGGGAATGAAAAACTGTTTTTT

length: 15
J: TRBJ2-3
D: -
size: -
V: TRBV24-1
CDR3: CATSDWDSLTDTQYF
DNA: TGTGCCACCAGTGATTGGGACTCTCTCACAGATACGCAGTATTTT

length: 17
J: TRBJ2-2
D: TRBD2
size: many
V: TRBV4-2
CDR3: CASSPSFSGTNTGELFF
DNA: TGTGCCAGCAGCCCATCGTTTAGCGGGACGAACACCGGGGAGCTGTTTTTT

length: 14
J: TRBJ2-1
D: TRBD2
size: -
V: TRBV28
CDR3: CASSRTSGRNEQFF
DNA: TGTGCCAGCAGTCGGACTAGCGGGAGGAATGAGCAGTTCTTC

length: 15
J: TRBJ2-1
D: -
size: -
V: TRBV7-9
CDR3: CASSRLLPGAGEQFF
DNA: TGTGCCAGCAGCAGGCTCCTTCCCGGAGCAGGCGAGCAGTTCTTC

length: 14
J: TRBJ2-1
D: -
size: many
V: TRBV7-2
CDR3: CASSLDGAYNEQFF
DNA: TGTGCCAGCAGCTTAGACGGGGCCTACAATGAGCAGTTCTTC

length: 15
J: TRBJ2-1
D: TRBD2
size: few
V: TRBV19
CDR3: CASRTGTSGGNEQFF
DNA: TGTGCCAGTAGGACCGGGACTAGCGGGGGGAATGAGCAGTTCTTC

length: 13
J: TRBJ2-7
D: -
size: few
V: TRBV18
CDR3: CASSRSLGVEQYF
DNA: TGTGCCAGCTCACGCTCCCTTGGGGTCGAGCAGTACTTC

length: 15
J: TRBJ2-5
D: -
size: -
V: TRBV12-3/TRBV12-4
CDR3: CASSLFRGAVETQYF
DNA: TGTGCCAGCAGTCTCTTCAGGGGGGCCGTAGAGACCCAGTACTTC

length: 16
J: TRBJ2-5
D: -
size: many
V: TRBV20-1
CDR3: CSARVGLSRAQETQYF
DNA: TGCAGTGCTAGAGTTGGTCTTTCACGTGCCCAAGAGACCCAGTACTTC

length: 14
J: TRBJ1-1
D: -
size: -
V: TRBV2
CDR3: CASSYQTTGTEAFF
DNA: TGTGCCAGCAGTTACCAGACAACGGGCACTGAAGCTTTCTTT

length: 14
J: TRBJ2-1
D: TRBD2
size: many
V: TRBV12-3/TRBV12-4
CDR3: CASTPTGLGGEQFF
DNA: TGTGCCAGCACCCCCACGGGACTAGGGGGTGAGCAGTTCTTC

length: 13
J: TRBJ1-1
D: -
size: -
V: TRBV2
CDR3: CASSVWGTNEAFF
DNA: TGTGCCAGCAGTGTCTGGGGGACTAATGAAGCTTTCTTT

length: 12
J: TRBJ2-5
D: -
size: -
V: TRBV6-5
CDR3: CASSRGWGPQYF
DNA: TGTGCCAGCTCTAGAGGGTGGGGGCCCCAGTACTTC

length: 13
J: TRBJ2-5
D: -
size: many
V: TRBV29-1
CDR3: CSVDYQSQETQYF
DNA: TGCAGCGTTGACTATCAGTCCCAAGAGACCCAGTACTTC

length: 14
J: TRBJ1-1
D: -
size: few
V: TRBV6-2/TRBV6-3
CDR3: CASSSPTGGNEAFF
DNA: TGTGCCAGCAGCTCTCCCACGGGGGGGAATGAAGCTTTCTTT

length: 12
J: TRBJ1-1
D: -
size: once
V: TRBV2
CDR3: CASKGPNTEAFF
DNA: TGTGCCAGCAAAGGGCCGAACACTGAAGCTTTCTTT

length: 15
J: TRBJ1-3
D: -
size: many
V: TRBV2
CDR3: CASSDQRVWGNTIYF
DNA: TGTGCCAGCAGTGATCAGCGGGTTTGGGGAAACACCATATATTTT

length: 13
J: TRBJ1-2
D: TRBD1
size: many
V: TRBV12-3/TRBV12-4
CDR3: CASSSGQNYGYTF
DNA: TGTGCCAGCAGTTCGGGACAGAACTATGGCTACACCTTC

length: 12
J: TRBJ1-2
D: -
size: many
V: TRBV12-3/TRBV12-4
CDR3: CASSFRIYGYTF
DNA: TGTGCCAGCAGTTTTCGAATCTATGGCTACACCTTC

length: 13
J: TRBJ2-7
D: TRBD1
size: -
V: TRBV20-1
CDR3: CSASGYRGHEQYF
DNA: TGCAGTGCTAGTGGATACAGGGGTCACGAGCAGTACTTC

length: 15
J: TRBJ2-1
D: TRBD2
size: -
V: TRBV20-1
CDR3: CSATSGGAVSNEQFF
DNA: TGCAGTGCTACTAGCGGGGGGGCCGTTAGCAATGAGCAGTTCTTC

length: 14
J: TRBJ1-2
D: -
size: many
V: TRBV7-8
CDR3: CASSLASGDYGYTF
DNA: TGTGCCAGCAGCTTAGCATCCGGTGACTATGGCTACACCTTC

length: 13
J: TRBJ1-2
D: TRBD1
size: -
V: TRBV5-6
CDR3: CASSSGTGDGYTF
DNA: TGTGCCAGCAGCTCGGGGACAGGGGACGGCTACACCTTC

length: 13
J: TRBJ1-2
D: -
size: many
V: TRBV5-6
CDR3: CASSSVGGYGYTF
DNA: TGTGCCAGCAGCTCCGTAGGGGGATATGGCTACACCTTC

length: 12
J: TRBJ2-1
D: TRBD2
size: many
V: TRBV20-1
CDR3: CSAGTSGSLGIF
DNA: TGCAGTGCAGGGACTAGCGGGAGTCTCGGGATCTTC